This T cell receptor (beta chain) was identified in a study of T cell responses to AZD1222 COVID-19 vaccine. Clones were sequenced by immunoSEQ multiplex PCR, and TCRdb holds only the in-frame ones, with some missing. The data hold approximately 110,000 clones, with about 91% observed a single time. General observations from the study: CD4 TCRs associated with vaccination spanned spike, dominating at 160-218 and 743-854. Only a handful of AZD1222 recipients tested seropositive at baseline. White British ancestry dominated among donors, who included more females, and clonal diversity was possibly underestimated.

Combined were second doses at about 4 or about 12 weeks. This CDR3 comprises 15 residues. Germline assignment: CDR1 KGHSH and CDR2 LQKENI. With 4 bases removed from V and 7 bases from J, the gap between germline ends came to 19 bases. With regard to this clone: Its antigen is still unknown.

Sequencing used peripheral blood, obtained 28 days after the second AZD1222 dose. V is TRBV18 and J is TRBJ2-5, with D perhaps assigned TRBD1 or TRBD2 (5 bases each). The source is an adult who received the AZD1222 COVID-19 vaccine. The CDR3 loop is CASSRPGRPLSTQYF. CDR3 nucleotides: TGTGCCAGCTCACGACCGGGACGTCCTCTTTCGACCCAGTACTTC.